What follows are 2 T cell receptor beta chains derived from one specimen sequenced in a study of T cell changes during pregnancy in multiple sclerosis. The repertoire was sequenced with immunoSEQ multiplex PCR; TCRdb's copy has only in-frame clones and lacks some. The repertoire holds tens of thousands of clones, with roughly 90% as singletons. The sequences come from CD4+ T cells from peripheral blood mononuclear cells, collected in the third trimester of pregnancy. These receptors originate from a female donor with multiple sclerosis, enrolled in a pregnancy study.

The chain links TRBV6-6 to TRBJ1-1; 8 nucleotides agree with TRBD1. There are 15 residues in the CDR3. CDR1 and CDR2 from the germline V gene are MNHNY and SVGAGI (reference sequence). J was trimmed by 0 bases and V by 5 bases; bases with no gene match: 5. The CDR3 loop reads CASSKGTGMNTEAFF. The CDR3 DNA reads as TGTGCCAGCAGTAAAGGGACAGGCATGAACACTGAAGCTTTCTTT.

The CDR3 region is CATSETGGWNEQFF. The CDR3 coding sequence is TGTGCCACCAGCGAGACAGGGGGCTGGAATGAGCAGTTCTTC. The chain couples TRBV15 to TRBJ2-1; 10 bases map to TRBD1. Germline lookup yields CDR1 LNHNV and CDR2 YYDKDF (reference sequence). J gave up 7 bases and V 5 bases, and 5 bases lay outside the gene matches. CDR3 size: 14 residues.